The 20 T cell receptor beta chains reported below all come from one sample, sequenced in a study of neoadjuvant anti-PD-1 for oral cavity cancer listed by TCRdb under 2021. In the paper's terms, the time point label means: after neoadjuvant nivolumab, at surgical resection. The library was built by means of the immunoSEQ multiplex PCR assay. Sourced from immuneACCESS, this table was stored by TCRdb with only in-frame sequences that have V and J called. A share of the clones is absent; for the studies checked, an unresolved V gene accounts for under half, and the remainder has no known explanation. The table for this sample lists about 15,000 clones; approximately 35% of them were counted only once. The ten largest clones add up to 35% to 45% of the sample. Sequencing was performed on tumor tissue, taken after nivolumab (anti-PD-1) treatment. Every receptor here comes from a person aged 40-85 years with oral cavity squamous cell carcinoma.

The V gene is TRBV7-2, the J gene TRBJ1-6; D uncertain. The V gene's germline CDR1 is SGHTA and CDR2 FQGNSA. The CDR3 has 14 amino acids. V lost 2 bases and J 7 bases, leaving 9 bases between the germline ends. The CDR3 nucleotides are TGTGCCAGCAGCTTAAAAGGAACCAATTCACCCCTCCACTTT. Residues: CASSLKGTNSPLHF.

V gene TRBV6-1 combines with J gene TRBJ2-7, with 9 nucleotides matching TRBD1. This CDR3 spans 13 amino acids. V shed 5 bases and J 3 bases; nucleotides not matched to a gene: 2. Looked up from germline, CDR1 is MNHNS and CDR2 is SASEGT. CDR3 region: CASSRGQGYEQYF. The DNA for the CDR3 is TGTGCCAGCAGTCGGGGACAGGGCTACGAGCAGTACTTC.

The chain links TRBV11-2 to TRBJ2-3; the D gene could be TRBD1 or TRBD2 (5 bases each). The CDR3 sequence is 12 residues long. The germline V gene has CDR1 SGHAT and CDR2 FQNNGV. V was pared by 8 bases and J by 7 bases, with 13 bases between. CDR3 protein: CASSGGRYTQYF. The DNA of the CDR3 is TGTGCCAGCTCTGGGGGTCGATATACGCAGTATTTT.

For the CDR3, the DNA is TGTGCCAGCAGACCTTGGGCTAGCGGGGAGTTCGCGAACACCGGGGAGCTGTTTTTT. This sequence encodes CASRPWASGEFANTGELFF. The rearrangement uses TRBV2 and TRBJ2-2, with TRBD2 identical over 9 bases. Unmatched junction bases numbered 14, after V lost 6 bases and J lost 0 bases. Germline V gene sequence: CDR1 SNHLY, CDR2 FYNNEI. CDR3 length: 19 residues.

There are many counts of this clone. V is TRBV6-4 and J is TRBJ2-7; D is possibly TRBD1 (6 bases). CDR3 length: 14 residues. Germline V lookup: CDR1 MRHNA, CDR2 SNTAGT. V lost 2 bases and J lost 3, with 11 bases in between. CDR3 residues: CASSDERTDYEQYF. The CDR3 region has the DNA TGTGCCAGCAGTGACGAACGGACAGACTACGAGCAGTACTTC.

The gene calls are TRBV2 and TRBJ2-7; D is perhaps TRBD2 (6 bases). The V gene's germline CDR1 is SNHLY and CDR2 FYNNEI. The CDR3 loop spans 14 amino acids. The ends were cut back, 6 bases at V and 0 bases at J, with 12 bases in the middle. CDR3 DNA sequence: TGTGCCAGCAGCTTGGGCGGGACCTCCTACGAGCAGTACTTC. It yields the protein CASSLGGTSYEQYF.

This clone was detected only a few times. J is TRBJ1-1 and V is TRBV9; TRBD1 aligns across 7 bases. This CDR3 is built from 14 residues. The ends lost 6 bases at V and 0 bases at J; junction bases unmatched: 5. CDR1 and CDR2 (germline): SGDLS, YYNGEE. For the CDR3, the DNA is TGTGCCAGCACCAAGCAGGGGGTGAACACTGAAGCTTTCTTT. This codes for CASTKQGVNTEAFF.

The genes are TRBV11-2 and TRBJ1-1; possibly TRBD1 for D (6 bases). The CDR3 is 14 amino acids. Germline V gives CDR1 SGHAT, CDR2 FQNNGV. V lost 6 bases to trimming and J lost 4 bases, with 15 bases between them. CDR3 loop: CASSPNRVGTEAFF. The CDR3 DNA sequence: TGTGCCAGCAGTCCCAACAGGGTAGGCACTGAAGCTTTCTTT.

This clone was recorded at least ten times. The chain combines TRBV7-9 with TRBJ1-3; D gene uncertain. The CDR3 sequence is 16 residues long. From germline, CDR1 is SEHNR and CDR2 FQNEAQ (reference sequence). Trimming pared 4 bases from V and 4 bases from J, leaving 17 bases between. The DNA for the CDR3 is TGTGCCAGCAGCTCTAATCTGGGGTCTTCAGGAAACACCATATATTTT. This sequence encodes CASSSNLGSSGNTIYF.

V gene TRBV7-9 combines with J gene TRBJ2-4, with a weak D call TRBD1 (6 bases). The CDR3 extends over 13 amino acids. The germline V gene has CDR1 SEHNR and CDR2 FQNEAQ (reference sequence). Trimming took off 2 bases at V and 8 bases at J, with 10 bases between the two ends. The CDR3 here is CASSLRDTDIQYF. The CDR3 DNA sequence: TGTGCCAGCAGCTTACGGGACACGGACATTCAGTACTTC.

This chain connects TRBV7-2 to TRBJ1-1; 7 nucleotides align to TRBD1. CDR1 SGHTA and CDR2 FQGNSA come from the germline V gene. The CDR3 is 15 residues long. V shed 6 bases, J shed 2 bases, and the junction held 9 bases outside the gene matches. The CDR3 DNA reads TGTGCCAGCAGGGGATGGACAGGTGGAAACACTGAAGCTTTCTTT. Encoded protein: CASRGWTGGNTEAFF. Filled out from reference TRBV7-2 and TRBJ1-1, the complete variable domain reads GAGVSQSPSNKVTEKGKDVELRCDPISGHTALYWYRQSLGQGLEFLIYFQGNSAPDKSGLPSDRFSAERTGGSVSTLTIQRTQQEDSAVYLCASRGWTGGNTEAFFGQGTRLTVV.

This chain links TRBV27 with TRBJ1-2; D unresolved. Germline V lookup: CDR1 MNHEY, CDR2 SMNVEV (reference sequence). The CDR3 is made up of 14 amino acids. Trimming pared 4 bases from V and 6 bases from J, leaving 15 bases between. The CDR3, as DNA: TGTGCCAGCAGTTCGTATCAGAGTGGAAATGGCTACACCTTC. Its translation is CASSSYQSGNGYTF.

The V gene is TRBV7-2, the J gene TRBJ2-2, with D unclear. CDR3 size: 14 residues. Per the germline V gene, CDR1 is SGHTA and CDR2 is FQGNSA. Deletions cut 7 bases from V and 0 bases from J, with 9 bases between. DNA for the CDR3: TGTGCCAGCAAACTACCTACGAACACCGGGGAGCTGTTTTTT. Its translation: CASKLPTNTGELFF. Together with reference TRBV7-2 and TRBJ2-2, the CDR3 gives the full variable domain: GAGVSQSPSNKVTEKGKDVELRCDPISGHTALYWYRQSLGQGLEFLIYFQGNSAPDKSGLPSDRFSAERTGGSVSTLTIQRTQQEDSAVYLCASKLPTNTGELFFGEGSRLTVL.

J is TRBJ2-3 and V is TRBV29-1; tentatively, D is TRBD1 (6 bases). Germline lookup yields CDR1 SQVTM and CDR2 ANQGSEA. Trimming shortened V by 7 bases and J by 5 bases, and 13 bases separated the two germline ends. The CDR3 loop spans 12 amino acids. The CDR3 DNA sequence: TGCAGCGGGGGACATCCGGGAGATACGCAGTATTTT. This encodes CSGGHPGDTQYF.

The rearrangement uses TRBV5-1 and TRBJ2-5; 7 nucleotides align to TRBD1. In germline, CDR1 is SGHRS, CDR2 YFSETQ. This CDR3 region has 16 residues. V was pared by 4 bases and J by 1 base, with 10 bases of the junction left unmatched. This CDR3 reads CASSEWRRDSQETQYF. As DNA, the CDR3 is TGCGCCAGCAGCGAGTGGAGACGGGACAGCCAAGAGACCCAGTACTTC.

This clone was counted at least ten times. The chain links TRBV7-9 to TRBJ1-5, with D unclear. V was pared by 5 bases and J by 4 bases, with 9 bases between. The CDR3 extends over 13 amino acids. CDR1 is SEHNR and CDR2 is FQNEAQ in the germline V gene (reference sequence). In DNA form, the CDR3 reads TGTGCCAGCAGCCTAGACCTTAATCAGCCCCAGCATTTT. Residues: CASSLDLNQPQHF. Full variable domain (missing parts from reference TRBV7-9 and TRBJ1-5): DTGVSQNPRHKITKRGQNVTFRCDPISEHNRLYWYRQTLGQGPEFLTYFQNEAQLEKSRLLSDRFSAERPKGSFSTLEIQRTEQGDSAMYLCASSLDLNQPQHFGDGTRLSIL.

V usage is TRBV19 and J usage is TRBJ1-4; TRBD1 agrees at 9 bases. Germline loops: CDR1 LNHDA, CDR2 SQIVND (reference sequence). V shed 3 bases, J shed 8 bases, and the junction held 4 bases outside the gene matches. CDR3 length equals 14 residues. CDR3 amino acids: CASSIADRGEKLFF. The DNA of the CDR3 is TGTGCCAGTAGTATCGCGGACAGGGGCGAAAAACTGTTTTTT.

The J gene is TRBJ2-2, the V gene TRBV7-3; the D gene could be TRBD1 or TRBD2 (5 bases each). The CDR3 runs to 15 residues. The V gene lost 5 bases and the J gene lost 5 bases, with 15 bases spanning the gap. The V gene's germline CDR1 is SGHTA and CDR2 FQGTGA. In DNA form, the CDR3 reads TGTGCCAGCAGCCCACGGGGACCAATGACCGGGGAGCTGTTTTTT. Residues: CASSPRGPMTGELFF. The full variable domain, completed using reference TRBV7-3 and TRBJ2-2, is GAGVSQTPSNKVTEKGKYVELRCDPISGHTALYWYRQSLGQGPEFLIYFQGTGAADDSGLPNDRFFAVRPEGSVSTLKIQRTERGDSAVYLCASSPRGPMTGELFFGEGSRLTVL.

This clone showed up just a few times. This sequence joins TRBV5-4 and TRBJ2-5; the D gene could be TRBD1 or TRBD2 (5 bases each). This CDR3 contains 13 residues. V lost 8 bases and J lost 7, with 18 bases in between. CDR1 is SGHNT, CDR2 YYREEE, per germline (reference sequence). The chain's CDR3 is CASNDGERGTQYF. The CDR3 DNA reads TGTGCCAGTAATGACGGGGAAAGGGGGACCCAGTACTTC. The variable domain in full, completed from reference TRBV5-4 and TRBJ2-5, reads ETGVTQSPTHLIKTRGQQVTLRCSSQSGHNTVSWYQQALGQGPQFIFQYYREEENGRGNFPPRFSGLQFPNYSSELNVNALELDDSALYLCASNDGERGTQYFGPGTRLLVL.

The genes are TRBV13 and TRBJ2-1, with a tentative D call TRBD2 (5 bases). The ends were cut back, 4 bases at V and 7 bases at J, with 11 bases in the middle. Per the germline V gene, CDR1 is PRHDT and CDR2 is FYEKMQ (reference sequence). The CDR3 has 13 residues. In DNA form, the CDR3 reads TGTGCCAGCAGCTCCTGGACTGTAAATGAGCAGTTCTTC. This sequence encodes CASSSWTVNEQFF.